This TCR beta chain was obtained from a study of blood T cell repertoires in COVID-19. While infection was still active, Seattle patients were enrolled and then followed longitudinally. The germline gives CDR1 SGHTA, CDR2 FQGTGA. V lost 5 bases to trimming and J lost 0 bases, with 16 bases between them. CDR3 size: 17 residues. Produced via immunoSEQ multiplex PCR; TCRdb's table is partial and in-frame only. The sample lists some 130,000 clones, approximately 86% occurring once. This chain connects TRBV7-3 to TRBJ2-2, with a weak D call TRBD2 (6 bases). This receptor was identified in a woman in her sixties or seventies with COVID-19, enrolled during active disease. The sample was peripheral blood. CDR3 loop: CASSVNPTRANTGELFF. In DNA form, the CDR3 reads TGTGCCAGCAGCGTAAACCCGACTAGGGCGAACACCGGGGAGCTGTTTTTT.